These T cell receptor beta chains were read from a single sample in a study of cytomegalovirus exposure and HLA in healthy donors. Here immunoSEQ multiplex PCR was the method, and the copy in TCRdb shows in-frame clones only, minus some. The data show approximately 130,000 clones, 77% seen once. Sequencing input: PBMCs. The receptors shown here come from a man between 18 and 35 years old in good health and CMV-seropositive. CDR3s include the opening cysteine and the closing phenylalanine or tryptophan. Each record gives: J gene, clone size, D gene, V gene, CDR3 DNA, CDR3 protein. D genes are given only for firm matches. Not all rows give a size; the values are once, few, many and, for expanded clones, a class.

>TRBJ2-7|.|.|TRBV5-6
TGTGCCAGCAGCTTGGCTTGGGGCAGAAGCTCCTACGAGCAGTACTTC
CASSLAWGRSSYEQYF
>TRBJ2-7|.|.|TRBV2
TGTGCCAGCAGAAAAGAGGGGGTGGGATCCTACGAGCAGTACTTC
CASRKEGVGSYEQYF
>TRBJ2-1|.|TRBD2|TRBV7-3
TGTGCCAGCAGCCTCGGGACTAGCGGGAGCAGGGGTGAGCAGTTCTTC
CASSLGTSGSRGEQFF
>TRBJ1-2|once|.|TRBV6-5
TGTGCCAGCAGTTACTCGATAAACAGGGAGAGTGGCTACACCTTC
CASSYSINRESGYTF
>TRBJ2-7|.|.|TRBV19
TGTGCCTCCCAACCGGGACAATCCTCCTACGAGCAGTACTTC
CASQPGQSSYEQYF
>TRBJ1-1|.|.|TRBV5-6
TGTGCCAGCAGCTTGGGGGCAGGGACTGAAGCTTTCTTT
CASSLGAGTEAFF
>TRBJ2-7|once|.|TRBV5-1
TGCGCCAGCAGCCGAGAAGTGGACGAGCAGTACTTC
CASSREVDEQYF
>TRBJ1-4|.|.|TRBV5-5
TGTGCCAGCAGCCCCCCTTGGGGAGTAGGAGGAAAACTGTTTTTT
CASSPPWGVGGKLFF
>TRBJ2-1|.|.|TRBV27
TGTGCCAGCAGCCCTCCTCCTATGTACAATGAGCAGTTCTTC
CASSPPPMYNEQFF
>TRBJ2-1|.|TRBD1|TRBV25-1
TGTGCCAGCAGTGGGACAGGGACAAACTACAATGAGCAGTTCTTC
CASSGTGTNYNEQFF
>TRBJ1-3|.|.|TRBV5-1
TGCGCCAGCAGCTTGGCCGGCGGCTCTGGAAACACCATATATTTT
CASSLAGGSGNTIYF
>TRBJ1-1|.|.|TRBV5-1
TGCGCCAGCAGCGTCCACCCGAACGGGAACACTGAAGCTTTCTTT
CASSVHPNGNTEAFF